This TCR beta chain was captured by sequencing in a study of OX40 agonist ivuxolimab in advanced cancers. Study-level background: In three patients, partial responses were observed, one with hepatocellular carcinoma and two with cutaneous melanoma.

Study-level points and caveats: Expanded peripheral T cells had an undetermined antigen specificity.

J gave up 10 bases and V 4 bases, and 9 bases lay outside the gene matches. This CDR3 spans 15 amino acids. The germline gives CDR1 SEHNR, CDR2 FQNEAQ (reference sequence). About this clone itself: Its antigen is unidentified.

Sequencing used immunoSEQ multiplex PCR; TCRdb keeps in-frame clones, though not all of them. Of roughly 49,000 clones listed, 65% to 90% are singletons. The sequence was obtained from an adult with an advanced solid tumor such as melanoma, head and neck, liver or kidney cancer. Here the sequenced sample was CD4+ or CD8+ T cells sorted from blood, taken in a trial of the OX40 agonist ivuxolimab. The V call is TRBV7-9, the J call TRBJ2-2, with TRBD1 matching 10 bases. The CDR3 loop reads CASSSRTGGEEELFF. The CDR3 DNA is TGTGCCAGCAGCTCCCGGACAGGGGGGGAAGAGGAGCTGTTTTTT. Combining the CDR3 with reference TRBV7-9 and TRBJ2-2 gives the whole variable domain DTGVSQNPRHKITKRGQNVTFRCDPISEHNRLYWYRQTLGQGPEFLTYFQNEAQLEKSRLLSDRFSAERPKGSFSTLEIQRTEQGDSAMYLCASSSRTGGEEELFFGEGSRLTVL.